The next 27 T cell receptor beta chains were all read from a single sample in a study of CD8 T cells in ankylosing spondylitis. Whole-study findings and limits: Eight or nine highly homologous variants made up a TCR beta motif that seemed to typify ankylosing spondylitis blood.

No antigens are known for them. TCRdb ran MiXCR on the 5' RACE reads and lists one entry per CDR3 protein. The table records around 770,000 distinct CDR3 sequences, roughly 19% of them present only once. Sequenced material: blood, either unsorted or a sorted T cell fraction (not recorded which). The receptors stem from a male donor with ankylosing spondylitis.

Ten or more counts support this clonotype. The rearrangement uses TRBV29-1 and TRBJ2-7; tentative D call: TRBD1 (6 bases). Per the germline V gene, CDR1 is SQVTM and CDR2 is ANQGSEA. V was clipped by 4 bases and J by 2 bases, with 12 bases between them. The CDR3 length is 13 residues. The CDR3 sequence is CSVVGGQTYEQYF. The CDR3 DNA follows: TGCAGCGTTGTAGGGGGTCAGACCTACGAGCAGTACTTC.

The CDR3 is CASSQTGTGSLEQYF. The CDR3 DNA reads as TGCGCCAGCAGCCAGACCGGGACAGGTAGTTTGGAGCAGTACTTC. V usage is TRBV4-1 and J usage is TRBJ2-7, with 8 bases fitting TRBD1. The CDR3 consists of 15 residues. Trimming cost V 3 bases and J 7 bases; bases outside gene matches: 11. Germline V gene lookup returns CDR1 MGHRA and CDR2 YSYEKL.

This clonotype was picked up a small number of times. CDR3 in DNA: TGCGCCAGCATGGGGACAGAAGAGACCCAGTACTTC. Translation gives CASMGTEETQYF. This chain connects TRBV5-1 to TRBJ2-5, with 7 bases matching TRBD1. Looked up from germline, CDR1 is SGHRS and CDR2 is YFSETQ. The junction had 2 bases not matched to a gene; V was cut back by 6 bases and J by 3 bases. The CDR3 runs to 12 residues.

There are a few counts of this clonotype. CDR3 coding DNA: TGTGCCAGCACCGGACAAGGTAGCGCCGGGGAGCTGTTTTTT. As protein: CASTGQGSAGELFF. The rearrangement uses TRBV2 and TRBJ2-2; D may match TRBD1 or TRBD2 (5 bases each). Germline CDR1 and CDR2: SNHLY and FYNNEI. V was pared by 7 bases and J by 6 bases, with 15 bases between. The CDR3 loop spans 14 amino acids.

The chain is built from TRBV12-3 or TRBV12-4 and TRBJ1-4; TRBD1 matches 8 bases. This CDR3 region has 17 residues. V lost 3 bases to trimming and J lost 1 base; unmatched junction nucleotides: 7. The CDR3 reads CASSLGRGRLTNEKLFF. DNA of the CDR3: TGTGCCAGCAGTTTGGGCAGGGGGCGATTAACTAATGAAAAACTGTTTTTT.

This clonotype was observed a handful of times. The CDR3 loop reads CSARDPPAGKQFF. CDR3 DNA sequence: TGCAGTGCTAGAGACCCGCCCGCGGGAAAGCAGTTCTTC. This sequence joins TRBV20-1 and TRBJ2-1, with D possibly being TRBD2 (6 bases). Germline-derived CDR1 and CDR2 are DFQATT and SNEGSKA (reference sequence). Trimming removed 0 bases at V and 11 bases at J, with 14 bases between. The CDR3 spans 13 residues.

V usage is TRBV6-2 or TRBV6-3 and J usage is TRBJ2-3; no clear D gene. CDR3 length equals 11 residues. V lost 7 bases and J 2 bases, leaving 4 bases between the germline ends. Per germline, CDR1 MNHEY and CDR2 SVGEGT. The DNA of the CDR3 is TGTGCCAGCACCAACACAGATACGCAGTATTTT. Its translation: CASTNTDTQYF.

This clonotype was picked up a small number of times. The chain is built from TRBV24-1 and TRBJ2-5; 8 nucleotides agree with TRBD1. The CDR3 spans 15 residues. Germline CDR1 KGHDR, CDR2 SFDVKD. V gave up 4 bases and J gave up 4 bases; unmatched junction bases: 7. The CDR3 loop is CATSEQQGAGETQYF. In nucleotides, the CDR3 is TGTGCCACCAGTGAACAGCAGGGGGCCGGAGAGACCCAGTACTTC.

This clonotype was recorded a few times. The J gene is TRBJ2-5, the V gene TRBV18; 9 bases fit TRBD2. Germline CDR1 is KGHSH and CDR2 is LQKENI. CDR3 size: 18 residues. V lost 0 bases, J lost 0 bases, and 8 bases stayed unmatched. CDR3 region: CASSPPMPRLADQETQYF. The CDR3 DNA reads TGTGCCAGCTCACCACCGATGCCTAGACTAGCGGACCAAGAGACCCAGTACTTC.

The table lists this clonotype with a few counts. V usage is TRBV20-1 and J usage is TRBJ2-7; the match to TRBD1 covers 7 bases. Trimming took 3 bases from V and 3 from J; bases not matched to a gene: 2. This CDR3 is built from 12 residues. Germline assignment: CDR1 DFQATT and CDR2 SNEGSKA (reference sequence). Written as DNA, the CDR3 is TGCAGTGCTAGCCCAGGGGGCTACGAGCAGTACTTC. It specifies CSASPGGYEQYF.

This clonotype has a count of ten or more. The J gene is TRBJ1-5, the V gene TRBV28, with D unresolved. Trimming left V 5 bases short and J 3 bases short, with 11 bases between. The germline V gene has CDR1 MDHEN and CDR2 SYDVKM. This CDR3 contains 14 residues. CDR3 residues: CASSVPPHNQPQHF. The CDR3 nucleotides read TGTGCCAGCAGTGTACCGCCGCACAATCAGCCCCAGCATTTT.

This clonotype has just a few counts. The chain couples TRBV28 to TRBJ2-7; D is undetermined. The CDR3 runs to 12 residues. Germline V gives CDR1 MDHEN, CDR2 SYDVKM. V lost 4 bases to trimming and J lost 3 bases, with 7 bases between them. In nucleotides, the CDR3 is TGTGCCAGCAGTTCCGTAATCTACGAGCAGTACTTC. It codes for CASSSVIYEQYF.

The chain recombines TRBV4-1 with TRBJ1-1; 9 bases fit TRBD1. This CDR3 is built from 15 residues. The germline V gene has CDR1 MGHRA and CDR2 YSYEKL. The V and J ends lost 4 bases and 1 base, in that order; junction bases with no gene match: 4. The CDR3 region has the DNA TGCGCCAGCAGCCGCCAGGGACAGGGGAACACTGAAGCTTTCTTT. It encodes CASSRQGQGNTEAFF.

The chain uses TRBV7-9 and TRBJ2-1; D perhaps matches TRBD1 (6 bases). Between the trimmed V and J ends, which lost 5 bases and 4 bases, there was a span of 15 bases. CDR1 and CDR2 (germline): SEHNR, FQNEAQ (reference sequence). The CDR3 is 15 amino acids. CDR3: CASSPVATGYNEQFF. The CDR3 DNA sequence: TGTGCCAGCAGCCCCGTCGCCACAGGGTACAATGAGCAGTTCTTC. Looking up the rest from reference TRBV7-9 and TRBJ2-1 gives the full variable domain: DTGVSQNPRHKITKRGQNVTFRCDPISEHNRLYWYRQTLGQGPEFLTYFQNEAQLEKSRLLSDRFSAERPKGSFSTLEIQRTEQGDSAMYLCASSPVATGYNEQFFGPGTRLTVL.

A few counts support this clonotype. CDR3 residues: CASSHNRYNEQFF. DNA for the CDR3: TGTGCCAGCAGCCACAACAGATACAATGAGCAGTTCTTC. J is TRBJ2-1 and V is TRBV4-2; no clear D. CDR3 length: 13 residues. CDR1 is LGHNA and CDR2 is YNFKEQ in the germline V gene. V was trimmed by 3 bases and J by 4 bases, leaving 7 bases between them.

This clonotype was seen just once. The chain is built from TRBV11-3 and TRBJ1-2, with 7 positions matching TRBD1. Trimming removed 0 bases from V and 6 bases from J; junction bases left unmatched: 7. Germline V gene data show CDR1 as SGHNT and CDR2 as YENEEA. This CDR3 is built from 15 residues. The CDR3 sequence is CASSLDRDSSDGYTF. For the CDR3, the DNA is TGTGCCAGCAGCTTAGACCGGGACAGCAGTGATGGCTACACCTTC.

The rearrangement uses TRBV12-3 or TRBV12-4 and TRBJ1-1; D call uncertain. This CDR3 has 13 amino acids. V lost 6 bases and J lost 3, with 11 bases in between. Here the CDR3 DNA reads TGTGCCAGCAGCCCCCAGGAGGACACTGAAGCTTTCTTT. Translation gives CASSPQEDTEAFF.

This clonotype was counted only a few times. The chain links TRBV20-1 to TRBJ2-7; D ambiguous. This CDR3 has 13 residues. V was trimmed by 3 bases and J by 3 bases, leaving 12 bases between them. Per the germline V gene, CDR1 is DFQATT and CDR2 is SNEGSKA (reference sequence). The CDR3 DNA reads TGCAGTGCTAGTAGCTACAGCGTCTACGAGCAGTACTTC. It yields the protein CSASSYSVYEQYF.

The chain links TRBV29-1 to TRBJ2-3; D remains ambiguous. V shed 0 bases and J shed 4 bases, with 14 bases lying between them. Germline CDR1 reads SQVTM; CDR2 reads ANQGSEA. This CDR3 region has 15 residues. The CDR3 DNA reads as TGCAGCGTTGAAGATTATAGCCGCGCCCCAGATACGCAGTATTTT. Translating it yields CSVEDYSRAPDTQYF.

V gene TRBV20-1 combines with J gene TRBJ2-1; 8 nucleotides match TRBD2. The germline CDR1 and CDR2 sequences are DFQATT and SNEGSKA (reference sequence). After removal of 1 base from V and 1 base from J, the junction contained 6 bases not matched to a gene. The CDR3 has 16 amino acids. This CDR3 is CSARVLREVSYNEQFF. As DNA, the CDR3 is TGCAGTGCTAGAGTTCTGCGGGAGGTTTCCTACAATGAGCAGTTCTTC.

This chain joins TRBV10-3 and TRBJ2-1; D is possibly TRBD1 or TRBD2 (6 bases each). Trimming took 2 bases from V and 13 from J, leaving 12 bases between them. CDR3 size: 12 residues. Germline values: CDR1 ENHRY, CDR2 SYGVKD. This CDR3 is CAISERGDIQFF. Here the CDR3 DNA reads TGTGCCATCAGTGAGAGGGGGGACATTCAGTTCTTC.

This clonotype appeared a few times. The chain carries TRBV12-3 or TRBV12-4 and TRBJ2-7, with 7 bases lining up with TRBD1. The CDR3 spans 14 residues. J was trimmed by 4 bases and V by 5 bases; bases with no gene match: 8. The CDR3 spells CASSRTTGWYEQYF. CDR3 sequence (DNA): TGTGCCAGCAGTCGCACGACAGGGTGGTACGAGCAGTACTTC.

The chain employs TRBV30 and TRBJ2-1, with a weak D call TRBD2 (5 bases). CDR3 size: 14 residues. V lost 2 bases and J lost 9, with 17 bases in between. Germline CDR1 reads GTSNPN; CDR2 reads SVGIG (reference sequence). CDR3 in amino acids: CAWSLGVVNLEQFF. The CDR3 DNA follows: TGTGCCTGGAGTCTCGGGGTAGTTAATCTTGAGCAGTTCTTC.

This clonotype has only a few counts. The chain employs TRBV20-1 and TRBJ2-3; a weak D match, TRBD1 (7 bases). Germline values: CDR1 DFQATT, CDR2 SNEGSKA (reference sequence). CDR3 length: 15 residues. Trimming took 3 bases from V and 3 from J, leaving 16 bases between them. CDR3 in DNA: TGCAGTGCTAGCGGGCGGGACAGACCGACAGATACGCAGTATTTT. It yields the protein CSASGRDRPTDTQYF.

This clonotype occurred a few times. The genes are TRBV5-1 and TRBJ2-7; 7 bases are shared with TRBD1. Germline CDR1 is SGHRS and CDR2 is YFSETQ. The V and J ends lost 0 bases and 4 bases, in that order; junction bases with no gene match: 10. The CDR3 runs 16 residues. In nucleotides, the CDR3 is TGCGCCAGCAGCTTGGAGGCAGGGGGTAGAGGATACGAGCAGTACTTC. Protein product: CASSLEAGGRGYEQYF.

The rearrangement links TRBV5-1 to TRBJ2-7, with a weak D call TRBD1 (6 bases). Trimming cost V 0 bases and J 9 bases, with 10 bases left between them. The CDR3 consists of 12 residues. Germline V CDR1 and CDR2: SGHRS, YFSETQ. The CDR3 region is CASSLEGDAQYF. DNA for the CDR3: TGCGCCAGCAGCTTGGAGGGGGATGCGCAGTACTTC.

V gene TRBV6-6 combines with J gene TRBJ2-1, with D unresolved. The CDR3 has 12 residues. The V gene's germline CDR1 is MNHNY and CDR2 SVGAGI (reference sequence). V lost 5 bases, J lost 7 bases, and 9 bases lay in between. CDR3 region: CASSRSENEQFF. The CDR3 DNA is TGTGCCAGCAGTAGGAGTGAAAATGAGCAGTTCTTC.